A single T cell receptor (beta chain) is shown here with its context. Its antigen is unknown. The PCR contained 60 Vbeta and 13 Jbeta primers. Clones were read by immunoSEQ multiplex PCR, and TCRdb kept only the in-frame ones, dropping some. The sample includes about 210,000 clones, roughly 87% of them seen just once. The CDR3 extends over 13 amino acids. The V end lost 2 bases, the J end lost 5 bases, and 8 bases lay between the germline ends. Looked up from germline, CDR1 is MNHEY and CDR2 is SMNVEV (reference sequence). The entry originates in a study of cytomegalovirus exposure and HLA in healthy donors. General study findings and limits: Rates of TCR association differed by HLA locus in a later analysis, with DRB1 highest and HLA-C lowest.

This chain uses TRBV27 with TRBJ2-3; D is ambiguous. The TCR was taken from a boy aged 2 to 10 in good health and CMV-seronegative. The specimen sequenced was PBMCs. CDR3 loop: CASSLGLRDTQYF. The CDR3 DNA sequence: TGTGCCAGCAGTTTAGGTCTGAGAGATACGCAGTATTTT.